Listed here are 4 T cell receptor beta chains from one sample, sequenced in a study of cytomegalovirus exposure and HLA in healthy donors. The PCR made use of 60 Vbeta and 13 Jbeta primers. Method: immunoSEQ multiplex PCR; TCRdb's copy keeps in-frame clones and lacks some. The data contain about 160,000 clones, approximately 81% of them singletons. The sequenced sample was PBMCs. Receptors were obtained from a female donor in good health and CMV-seronegative.

CDR3 DNA sequence: TGCAGCGTTGGGTGGGGCAACACTGAAGCTTTCTTT. Translated, it gives CSVGWGNTEAFF. The chain uses TRBV29-1 and TRBJ1-1, with a weak D call TRBD1 (5 bases). Trimming pared 4 bases from V and 2 bases from J, leaving 8 bases between. CDR1 is SQVTM and CDR2 is ANQGSEA in the germline V gene. This CDR3 contains 12 residues.

The gene calls are TRBV5-1 and TRBJ1-2; perhaps TRBD1 as D (5 bases). Trimming stripped 3 bases from V and 7 bases from J, with 13 bases between. The CDR3 runs to 13 residues. CDR1 and CDR2 from the germline V gene are SGHRS and YFSETQ. CDR3 nucleotides: TGCGCCAGCAGCTCTGCAGGGCGGGGTGGCTACACCTTC. Its protein is CASSSAGRGGYTF.

The J gene is TRBJ2-5, the V gene TRBV5-1; 8 bases fit TRBD1. This CDR3 has 16 amino acids. Germline values: CDR1 SGHRS, CDR2 YFSETQ. The V segment lost 3 bases and the J segment 2 bases; nucleotides outside the gene matches: 9. CDR3 DNA sequence: TGCGCCAGCAGCTCCAACCCTCGGACAGGGCAAGAGACCCAGTACTTC. Residues: CASSSNPRTGQETQYF.

The V gene is TRBV19, the J gene TRBJ2-2; 7 bases line up with TRBD1. CDR3 length equals 15 residues. J lost 2 bases, V lost 6 bases, and 6 bases had no gene match. Germline V gene data show CDR1 as LNHDA and CDR2 as SQIVND (reference sequence). The CDR3 region has the DNA TGTGCCAGTAGGAAAGACAGGGCCAACACCGGGGAGCTGTTTTTT. Protein sequence: CASRKDRANTGELFF.